This T cell receptor beta chain came from a study of OX40 agonist ivuxolimab in advanced cancers. Unmatched junction bases numbered 6, after V lost 4 bases and J lost 1 base. The germline CDR1 and CDR2 sequences are MNHNS and SASEGT. The CDR3 consists of 16 residues. The data were produced by immunoSEQ multiplex PCR, yet TCRdb's version contains in-frame clones alone and is incomplete. Of 90,000 to 95,000 clones in the sample, around four fifths were seen once. Remarks on this clone: As yet, its antigen is unknown.

General study findings and limits: Average numbers of expanded clones were greater in CD8+ T cells than in CD4+.

The TCR was taken from an adult with an advanced solid tumor such as melanoma, head and neck, liver or kidney cancer. The chain recombines TRBV6-1 with TRBJ1-4; 7 bases are shared with TRBD1. This specimen consisted of CD4+ or CD8+ T cells sorted from blood, obtained in a trial of the OX40 agonist ivuxolimab. DNA of the CDR3: TGTGCCAGCAGTGCGGACAGGAAGGGAACTAATGAAAAACTGTTTTTT. It is translated as CASSADRKGTNEKLFF.